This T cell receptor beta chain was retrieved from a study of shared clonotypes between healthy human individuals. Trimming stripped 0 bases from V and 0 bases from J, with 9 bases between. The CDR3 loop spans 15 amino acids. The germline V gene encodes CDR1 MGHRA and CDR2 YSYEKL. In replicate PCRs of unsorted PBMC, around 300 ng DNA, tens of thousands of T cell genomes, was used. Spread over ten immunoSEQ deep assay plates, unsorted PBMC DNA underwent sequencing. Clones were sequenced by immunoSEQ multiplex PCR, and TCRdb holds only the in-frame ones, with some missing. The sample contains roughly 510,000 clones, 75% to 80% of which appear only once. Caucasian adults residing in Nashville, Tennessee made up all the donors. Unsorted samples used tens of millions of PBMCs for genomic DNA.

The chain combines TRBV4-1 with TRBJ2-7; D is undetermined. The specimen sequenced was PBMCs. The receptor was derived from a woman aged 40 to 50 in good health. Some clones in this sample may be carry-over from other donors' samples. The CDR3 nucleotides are TGCGCCAGCAGCCAAGAAGGAGACACCTCCTACGAGCAGTACTTC. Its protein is CASSQEGDTSYEQYF.